The clone carrying this TCR beta chain was seen a handful of times. Its antigen is still unknown. This sample stems from a study of response to subunit inactivated influenza vaccine. Notes on the study in general: Each seasonal flu vaccination may recruit only limited new T cells, authors suggested.

TCRdb called the RT-PCR reads again in MiXCR, with one record for every CDR3 protein. The table records more than 600,000 distinct CDR3 sequences, approximately 18% of them present only once. In germline, CDR1 is MNHNS, CDR2 SASEGT. V lost 8 bases to trimming and J lost 2 bases; unmatched junction nucleotides: 9. CDR3 length: 16 residues. The material was PBMCs from blood, obtained about 5 days after vaccination. The chain combines TRBV6-1 with TRBJ2-6; TRBD1 matches 7 bases. The TCR sequence derives from a man aged 50 to 59 who received an inactivated influenza vaccine. Here the CDR3 DNA reads TGTGCCAGCCGAAACGAAGGGGGCGCTGGGGCCAACGTCCTGACTTTC. Encoded protein: CASRNEGGAGANVLTF.